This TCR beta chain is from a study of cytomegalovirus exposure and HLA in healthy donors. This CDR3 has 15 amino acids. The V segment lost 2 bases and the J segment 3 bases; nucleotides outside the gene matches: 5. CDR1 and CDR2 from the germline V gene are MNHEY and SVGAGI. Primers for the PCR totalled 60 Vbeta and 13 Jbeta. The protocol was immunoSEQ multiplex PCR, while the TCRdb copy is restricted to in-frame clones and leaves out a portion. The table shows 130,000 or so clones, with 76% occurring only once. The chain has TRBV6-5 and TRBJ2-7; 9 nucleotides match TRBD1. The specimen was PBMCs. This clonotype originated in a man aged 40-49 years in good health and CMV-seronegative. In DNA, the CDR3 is TGTGCCAGCAGTTACGGGACGGGACAGGGCTACGAGCAGTACTTC. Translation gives CASSYGTGQGYEQYF.